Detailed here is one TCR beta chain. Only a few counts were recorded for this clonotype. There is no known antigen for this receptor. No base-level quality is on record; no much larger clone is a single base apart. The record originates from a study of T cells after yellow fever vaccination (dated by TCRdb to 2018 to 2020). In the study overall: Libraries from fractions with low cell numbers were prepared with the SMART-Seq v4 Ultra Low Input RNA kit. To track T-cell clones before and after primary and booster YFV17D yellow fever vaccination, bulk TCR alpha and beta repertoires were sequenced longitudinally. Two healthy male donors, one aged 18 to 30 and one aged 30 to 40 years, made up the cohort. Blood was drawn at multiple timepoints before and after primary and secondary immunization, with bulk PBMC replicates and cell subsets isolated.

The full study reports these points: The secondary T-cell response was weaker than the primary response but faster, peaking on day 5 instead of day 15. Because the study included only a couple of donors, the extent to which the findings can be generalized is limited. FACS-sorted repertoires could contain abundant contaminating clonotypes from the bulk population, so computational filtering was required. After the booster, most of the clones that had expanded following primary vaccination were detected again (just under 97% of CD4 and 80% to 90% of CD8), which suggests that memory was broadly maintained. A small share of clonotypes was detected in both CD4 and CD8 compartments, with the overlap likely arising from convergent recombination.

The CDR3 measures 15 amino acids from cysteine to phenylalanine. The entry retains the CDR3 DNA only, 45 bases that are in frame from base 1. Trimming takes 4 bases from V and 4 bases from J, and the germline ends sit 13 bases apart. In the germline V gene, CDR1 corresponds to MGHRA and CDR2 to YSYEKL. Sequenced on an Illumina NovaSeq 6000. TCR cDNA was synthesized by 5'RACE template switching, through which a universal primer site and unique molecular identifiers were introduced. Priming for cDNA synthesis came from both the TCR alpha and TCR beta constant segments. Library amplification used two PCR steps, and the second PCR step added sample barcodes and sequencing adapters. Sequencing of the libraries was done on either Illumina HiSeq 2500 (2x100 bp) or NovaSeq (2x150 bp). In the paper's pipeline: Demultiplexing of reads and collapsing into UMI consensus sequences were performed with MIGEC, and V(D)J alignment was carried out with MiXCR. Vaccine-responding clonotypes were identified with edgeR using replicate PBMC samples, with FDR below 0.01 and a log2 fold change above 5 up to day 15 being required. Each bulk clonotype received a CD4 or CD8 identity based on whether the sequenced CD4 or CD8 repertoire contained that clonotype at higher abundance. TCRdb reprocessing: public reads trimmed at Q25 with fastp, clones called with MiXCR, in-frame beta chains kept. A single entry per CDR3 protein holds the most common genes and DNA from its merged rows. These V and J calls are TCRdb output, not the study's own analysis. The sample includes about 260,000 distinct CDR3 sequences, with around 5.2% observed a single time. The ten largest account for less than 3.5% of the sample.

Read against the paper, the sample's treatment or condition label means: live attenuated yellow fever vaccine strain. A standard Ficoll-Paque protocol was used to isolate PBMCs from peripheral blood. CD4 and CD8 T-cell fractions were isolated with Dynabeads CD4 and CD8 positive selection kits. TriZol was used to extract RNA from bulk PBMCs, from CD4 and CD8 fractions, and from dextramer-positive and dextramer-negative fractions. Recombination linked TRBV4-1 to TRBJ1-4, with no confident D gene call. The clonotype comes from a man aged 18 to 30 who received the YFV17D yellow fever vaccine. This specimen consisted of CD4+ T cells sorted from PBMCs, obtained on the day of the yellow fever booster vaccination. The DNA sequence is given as TGCGCCAGCAGCCGAACCAGAATCAATAATGAAAAACTGTTTTTT. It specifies CASSRTRINNEKLFF.